This TCR beta chain was sequenced in a study of CD8+CD57+ T cells in acquired aplastic anemia. At the level of the study: Sorted CD4+ and CD8+ cell DNA averaged around 3 ug.

Findings and limits, study-wide: Between patients and controls, approximately 29 CD8+ CDR3 sequences were found in common.

This clonotype was counted ten times or more. Its antigen is currently unknown. CDR3 and TCR beta VDJ profiling relied on genomic DNA as the template. TCRdb re-analysed the reads in MiXCR, keeping a single row per CDR3 protein. This sample carries 160,000 or so distinct CDR3 sequences, 60% to 80% of them seen once, and the ten largest clones take about 50%. The J segment lost 7 bases and the V segment lost 0 bases, leaving 3 bases of the junction unmatched. This CDR3 comprises 14 residues. By flow cytometry, patients selected for sequencing had shown an expansion of CD8+CD57+ cells. Patients had received no therapy at the time of blood sampling.

This TCR derives from a human donor with aplastic anemia. The gene calls are TRBV12-3 or TRBV12-4 and TRBJ2-1; 7 positions match TRBD2. The sample was sorted CD4+, CD8+, or CD8+CD57+ T cells (not recorded which) from PBMCs. The CDR3 is CASSLALGGNEQFF. The DNA of the CDR3 is TGTGCCAGCAGTTTAGCTCTCGGGGGGAATGAGCAGTTCTTC.